These T cell receptor beta chains were read from a single sample in a study of Graves' ophthalmopathy and Graves' hyperthyroidism. One entry per CDR3 protein results from TCRdb running MiXCR on the multiplex PCR reads. The sample lists over 450,000 distinct CDR3 sequences, over 13% occurring once. Sequencing input: blood. The receptors stem from a woman in her thirties with Graves' ophthalmopathy. CDR3s include the opening cysteine and the closing phenylalanine or tryptophan. D genes are given only for firm matches. Part of the rows lack a size; the others show once, few, many or a class for expanded clones.

size	D	V	J	CDR3	DNA
many	TRBD1	TRBV28	TRBJ1-2	CASSSRGQGAYGYTF	TGTGCCAGCAGTTCTCGCGGACAGGGGGCGTATGGCTACACCTTC
many	TRBD1	TRBV12-3/TRBV12-4	TRBJ1-2	CASTPGTGGYYGYTF	TGTGCCAGCACCCCCGGGACAGGGGGCTACTATGGCTACACCTTC
many	-	TRBV11-2	TRBJ2-7	CASSLFAYEQYF	TGTGCCAGCAGCCTTTTCGCCTACGAGCAGTACTTC
-	-	TRBV2	TRBJ2-5	CASSEQNQETQYF	TGTGCCAGCAGTGAGCAGAACCAAGAGACCCAGTACTTC
many	-	TRBV28	TRBJ2-7	CASLLGSRALNEQYF	TGTGCCAGCCTTTTGGGCTCCCGGGCCCTCAACGAGCAGTACTTC
few	TRBD2	TRBV6-4	TRBJ2-5	CASSEGGGAEAKYF	TGTGCCAGCAGTGAAGGCGGGGGGGCTGAGGCCAAGTACTTC
many	TRBD1	TRBV12-3/TRBV12-4	TRBJ1-2	CASRVTGVHGYTF	TGTGCCAGCAGGGTGACAGGGGTCCATGGCTACACCTTC
many	-	TRBV29-1	TRBJ1-2	CSVQTGYGYTF	TGCAGCGTTCAGACCGGCTATGGCTACACCTTC
few	-	TRBV30	TRBJ2-7	CAWASNSYEQYF	TGTGCCTGGGCCTCGAACTCCTACGAGCAGTACTTC
many	TRBD1	TRBV6-5	TRBJ1-2	CASSYSPGQGGYTF	TGTGCCAGCAGTTACTCGCCAGGACAGGGCGGCTACACCTTC
few	TRBD1	TRBV6-2/TRBV6-3	TRBJ1-6	CASTITLGQGSYNSPLHF	TGTGCCAGCACCATTACTCTCGGACAGGGCTCCTATAATTCACCCCTCCACTTT
-	TRBD1	TRBV4-2	TRBJ2-7	CASSQEDGPGGIYEQYF	TGTGCCAGCAGCCAAGAAGACGGGCCAGGGGGTATCTACGAGCAGTACTTC
many	TRBD1	TRBV28	TRBJ1-5	CASSLDRGHQPQHF	TGTGCCAGCAGTTTAGACAGGGGACATCAGCCCCAGCATTTT
many	-	TRBV29-1	TRBJ1-1	CSVEGQVVFTEAFF	TGCAGCGTTGAAGGACAGGTGGTCTTCACTGAAGCTTTCTTT
many	-	TRBV19	TRBJ2-5	CASRPKNQETQYF	TGTGCCTCCAGACCTAAAAACCAAGAGACCCAGTACTTC
many	-	TRBV6-1	TRBJ1-1	CASSDDGGRDTEAFF	TGTGCCAGCAGTGATGATGGGGGGCGTGACACTGAAGCTTTCTTT
many	-	TRBV28	TRBJ2-7	CASYDGQSEEQYF	TGTGCCAGCTACGACGGACAGTCGGAAGAGCAGTACTTC
many	-	TRBV20-1	TRBJ1-5	CSARDWRAGGSGYQPQHF	TGCAGTGCTAGAGATTGGAGGGCAGGCGGGTCGGGGTATCAGCCCCAGCATTTT
few	TRBD1	TRBV19	TRBJ1-6	CASSLRDRVNSPLHF	TGTGCCAGTAGTCTCCGGGACAGGGTTAATTCACCCCTCCACTTT
many	TRBD1	TRBV6-2/TRBV6-3	TRBJ1-2	CASNIGQGGGYTF	TGTGCCAGCAACATTGGACAGGGAGGTGGCTACACCTTC
many	TRBD2	TRBV29-1	TRBJ2-7	CSYLSGTSYEQYF	TGCAGCTACCTTAGCGGGACCTCCTACGAGCAGTACTTC
once	-	TRBV6-2/TRBV6-3	TRBJ2-2	CASGGGPLTGELFF	TGTGCCAGCGGCGGAGGGCCGCTCACCGGGGAGCTGTTTTTT
many	-	TRBV7-2	TRBJ1-1	CASSFMPGFSEAFF	TGTGCCAGCAGCTTCATGCCAGGGTTCTCTGAAGCTTTCTTT
many	-	TRBV18	TRBJ1-1	CASRETGSTEAFF	TGTGCCAGCAGGGAGACGGGAAGCACTGAAGCTTTCTTT
-	TRBD2	TRBV11-2	TRBJ2-7	CASSLEGRAAYEQYF	TGTGCCAGCAGCTTAGAGGGGAGGGCCGCCTACGAGCAGTACTTC
many	-	TRBV6-5	TRBJ1-1	CASSYRVNTEAFF	TGTGCCAGCAGTTATAGGGTGAACACTGAAGCTTTCTTT
once	TRBD1	TRBV11-2	TRBJ1-1	CASSWDRGHPTEAFF	TGTGCCAGCAGCTGGGACAGGGGGCACCCCACTGAAGCTTTCTTT
many	-	TRBV4-1	TRBJ1-3	CASSQEVVSGNTIYF	TGCGCCAGCAGCCAAGAGGTAGTCTCTGGAAACACCATATATTTT
-	-	TRBV18	TRBJ2-5	CAISPRLGRGETQYF	TGTGCCATCTCACCACGTCTGGGACGGGGGGAGACCCAGTACTTC
many	-	TRBV6-2/TRBV6-3	TRBJ2-4	CASSYPGPNIQYF	TGTGCCAGTAGCTACCCCGGCCCAAACATTCAGTACTTC
many	-	TRBV19	TRBJ2-2	CASRWAHNRPGELFF	TGTGCCAGTAGATGGGCCCACAACCGTCCCGGGGAGCTGTTTTTT
few	TRBD1	TRBV6-1	TRBJ2-2	CASRGTGTGELFF	TGTGCCAGCAGAGGGACAGGGACCGGGGAGCTGTTTTTT
many	TRBD2	TRBV7-3	TRBJ2-2	CASSPGLAANTGELFF	TGTGCCAGCAGCCCAGGACTAGCGGCGAACACCGGGGAGCTGTTTTTT
many	TRBD1	TRBV28	TRBJ1-2	CASRTSGRGSF	TGTGCCAGCAGGACCTCGGGCAGGGGGAGCTTC
many	-	TRBV20-1	TRBJ2-2	CSASGSRISGELFF	TGCAGTGCTTCTGGTTCTAGGATCTCCGGGGAGCTGTTTTTT
many	-	TRBV27	TRBJ2-7	CASSPFSGVSYEQYF	TGTGCCAGCAGTCCATTTTCTGGCGTTTCCTACGAGCAGTACTTC
many	TRBD1	TRBV6-4	TRBJ1-2	CASSSRRRQGVGSFYTF	TGTGCCAGCAGCTCAAGACGAAGACAGGGGGTTGGAAGTTTCTACACCTTC
many	TRBD2	TRBV20-1	TRBJ2-7	CSAQGLGTYEQYF	TGCAGTGCTCAGGGACTAGGGACCTACGAGCAGTACTTC
many	TRBD1	TRBV12-3/TRBV12-4	TRBJ1-2	CASSSNNRGTYGYTF	TGTGCCAGCAGTTCTAATAACAGGGGAACTTATGGCTACACCTTC
many	-	TRBV11-2	TRBJ2-7	CASSLGAAGREQYF	TGTGCCAGCAGCTTAGGAGCGGCGGGGCGCGAGCAGTACTTC
-	TRBD1	TRBV5-6	TRBJ1-2	CASSYNRGPPTF	TGTGCCAGCAGCTATAACAGGGGCCCCCCCACCTTC
many	TRBD1	TRBV28	TRBJ2-5	CASSLLSGGETQYF	TGTGCCAGCAGTTTATTGTCAGGGGGAGAGACCCAGTACTTC
many	-	TRBV7-9	TRBJ1-1	CAIGMQGNTEAFF	TGTGCCATCGGCATGCAGGGCAACACTGAAGCTTTCTTT
-	TRBD1	TRBV5-1	TRBJ1-5	CASSFTGGEQPQHF	TGCGCCAGCAGCTTTACAGGGGGAGAACAGCCCCAGCATTTT
many	-	TRBV5-1	TRBJ1-2	CASSPRGERGYGYTF	TGCGCCAGCAGCCCCCGAGGGGAGAGGGGCTATGGCTACACCTTC
many	TRBD1	TRBV28	TRBJ1-1	CASVQGAWNTEAFF	TGTGCCAGCGTTCAGGGGGCCTGGAACACTGAAGCTTTCTTT
-	TRBD1	TRBV7-2	TRBJ2-7	CASSEGQPPYEQYF	TGTGCCAGCAGCGAGGGACAGCCTCCCTACGAGCAGTACTTC
few	TRBD1	TRBV18	TRBJ1-2	CASSTGQPRYGYTF	TGTGCCAGCTCAACGGGACAGCCGAGATATGGCTACACCTTC
many	TRBD1	TRBV6-5	TRBJ1-5	CASSYGQGFSNQPQHF	TGTGCCAGCAGTTACGGACAGGGGTTTAGCAATCAGCCCCAGCATTTT
-	TRBD1	TRBV5-1	TRBJ2-5	CASSPGTGGVETQYF	TGCGCCAGCAGCCCAGGGACAGGGGGCGTCGAGACCCAGTACTTC